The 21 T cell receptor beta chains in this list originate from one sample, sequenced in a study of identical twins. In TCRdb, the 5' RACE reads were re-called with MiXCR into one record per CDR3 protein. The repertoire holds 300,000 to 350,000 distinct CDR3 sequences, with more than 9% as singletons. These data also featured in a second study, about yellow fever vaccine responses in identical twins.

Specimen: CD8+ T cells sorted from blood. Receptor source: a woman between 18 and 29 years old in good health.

CDR3 region: CASSVVSGGNEQFF. The CDR3, as DNA: TGTGCCAGCAGCGTAGTCTCGGGGGGCAATGAGCAGTTCTTC. The gene calls are TRBV9 and TRBJ2-1; 7 positions match TRBD2. Per germline, CDR1 SGDLS and CDR2 YYNGEE. CDR3 length: 14 residues. Germline trimming cut 0 bases from V and 6 bases from J; bases unmatched to any gene: 3.

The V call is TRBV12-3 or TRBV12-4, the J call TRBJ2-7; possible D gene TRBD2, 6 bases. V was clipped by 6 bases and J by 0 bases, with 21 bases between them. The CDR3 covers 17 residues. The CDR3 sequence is CASSPRKGSGFSYEQYF. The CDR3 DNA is TGTGCCAGCAGCCCCAGGAAGGGAAGCGGGTTCTCCTACGAGCAGTACTTC.

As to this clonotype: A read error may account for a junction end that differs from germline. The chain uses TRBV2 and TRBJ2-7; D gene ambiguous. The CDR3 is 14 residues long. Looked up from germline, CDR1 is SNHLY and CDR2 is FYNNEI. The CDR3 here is CASSEDTNSYEQYF. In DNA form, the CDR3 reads TGTGCCAGCAGCGAAGACACCAACTCCTACGAGCAGTACTTC.

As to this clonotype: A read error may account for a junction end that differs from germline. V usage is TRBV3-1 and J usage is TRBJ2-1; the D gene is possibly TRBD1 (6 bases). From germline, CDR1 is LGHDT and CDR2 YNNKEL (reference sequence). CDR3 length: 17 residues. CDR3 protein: CATSKRLLGASYNEQFF. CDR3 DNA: TGTGCCACCAGCAAACGGTTACTGGGGGCATCCTACAATGAGCAGTTCTTC.

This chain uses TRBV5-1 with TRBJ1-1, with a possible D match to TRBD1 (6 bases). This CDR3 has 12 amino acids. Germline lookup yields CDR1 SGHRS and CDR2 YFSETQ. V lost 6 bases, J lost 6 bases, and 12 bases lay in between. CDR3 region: CASMGAPAEAFF. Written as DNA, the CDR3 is TGCGCCAGCATGGGGGCCCCGGCTGAAGCTTTCTTT.

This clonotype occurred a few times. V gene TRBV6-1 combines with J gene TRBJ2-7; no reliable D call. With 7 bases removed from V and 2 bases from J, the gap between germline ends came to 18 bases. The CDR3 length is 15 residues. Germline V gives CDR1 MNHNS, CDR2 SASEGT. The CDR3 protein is CASTQNGETPYEQYF. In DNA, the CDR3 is TGTGCCAGCACCCAGAATGGCGAGACCCCCTACGAGCAGTACTTC.

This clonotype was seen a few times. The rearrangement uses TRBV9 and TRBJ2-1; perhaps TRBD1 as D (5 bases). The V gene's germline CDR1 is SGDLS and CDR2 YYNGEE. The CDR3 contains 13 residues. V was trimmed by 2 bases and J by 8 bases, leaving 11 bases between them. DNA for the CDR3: TGTGCCAGCAGCGTTCAGGGTTCCGATGAGCAGTTCTTC. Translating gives CASSVQGSDEQFF.

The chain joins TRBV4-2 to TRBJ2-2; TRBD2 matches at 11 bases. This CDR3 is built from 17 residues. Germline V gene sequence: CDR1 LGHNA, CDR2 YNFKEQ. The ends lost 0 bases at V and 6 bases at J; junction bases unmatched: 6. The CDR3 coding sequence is TGTGCCAGCAGCCAAGATCTTAGCGGGGGGGTCTCCGGGGAGCTGTTTTTT. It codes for CASSQDLSGGVSGELFF.

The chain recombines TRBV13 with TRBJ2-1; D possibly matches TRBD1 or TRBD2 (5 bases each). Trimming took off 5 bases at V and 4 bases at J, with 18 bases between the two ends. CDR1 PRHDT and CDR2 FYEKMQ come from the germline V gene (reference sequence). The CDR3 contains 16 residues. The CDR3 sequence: CASSHVRDGLYNEQFF. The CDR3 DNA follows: TGTGCCAGCAGCCACGTAAGGGACGGGCTTTACAATGAGCAGTTCTTC.

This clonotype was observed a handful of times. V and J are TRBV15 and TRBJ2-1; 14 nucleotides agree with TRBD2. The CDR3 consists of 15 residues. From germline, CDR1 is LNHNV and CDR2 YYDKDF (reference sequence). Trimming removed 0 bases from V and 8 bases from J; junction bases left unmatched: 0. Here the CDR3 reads CATSREGLAGDEQFF. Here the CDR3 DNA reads TGTGCCACCAGCAGAGAGGGACTAGCGGGAGATGAGCAGTTCTTC.

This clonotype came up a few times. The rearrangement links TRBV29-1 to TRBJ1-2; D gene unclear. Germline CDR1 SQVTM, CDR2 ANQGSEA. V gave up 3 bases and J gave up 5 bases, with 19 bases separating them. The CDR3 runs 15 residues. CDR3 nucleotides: TGCAGCGTTGATTTCCGGGTAACATCTAGGTATGGCTACACCTTC. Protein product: CSVDFRVTSRYGYTF.

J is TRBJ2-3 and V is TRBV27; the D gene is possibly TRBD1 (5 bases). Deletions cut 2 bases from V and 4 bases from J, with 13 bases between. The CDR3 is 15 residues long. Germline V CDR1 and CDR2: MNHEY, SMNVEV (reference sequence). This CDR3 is CASSLIGAQADTQYF. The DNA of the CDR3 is TGTGCCAGCAGTTTAATAGGGGCGCAAGCAGATACGCAGTATTTT.

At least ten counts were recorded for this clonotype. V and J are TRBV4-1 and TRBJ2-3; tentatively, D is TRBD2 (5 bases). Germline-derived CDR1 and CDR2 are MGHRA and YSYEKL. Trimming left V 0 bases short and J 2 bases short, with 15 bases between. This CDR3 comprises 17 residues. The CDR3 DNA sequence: TGCGCCAGCAGCCAAGAAGAGGGCCCCGGGCCCACAGATACGCAGTATTTT. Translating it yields CASSQEEGPGPTDTQYF.

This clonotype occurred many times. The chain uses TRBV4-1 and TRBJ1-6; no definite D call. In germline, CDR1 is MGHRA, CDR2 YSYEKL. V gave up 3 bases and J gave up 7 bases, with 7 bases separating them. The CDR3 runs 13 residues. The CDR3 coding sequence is TGCGCCAGCAGCCAGGGTGGAAATTCACCCCTCCACTTT. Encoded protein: CASSQGGNSPLHF.

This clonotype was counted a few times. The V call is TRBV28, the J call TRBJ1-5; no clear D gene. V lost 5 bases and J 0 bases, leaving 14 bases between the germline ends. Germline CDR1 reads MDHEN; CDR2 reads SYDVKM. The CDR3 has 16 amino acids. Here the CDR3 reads CASSALPGYSNQPQHF. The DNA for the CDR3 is TGTGCCAGCAGTGCCCTACCGGGATATAGCAATCAGCCCCAGCATTTT.

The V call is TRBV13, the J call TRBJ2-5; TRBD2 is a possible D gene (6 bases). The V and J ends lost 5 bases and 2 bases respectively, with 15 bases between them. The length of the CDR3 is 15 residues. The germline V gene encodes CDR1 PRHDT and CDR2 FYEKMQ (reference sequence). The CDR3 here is CASSRPGERQETQYF. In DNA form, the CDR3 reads TGTGCCAGCAGCCGGCCGGGAGAGAGGCAAGAGACCCAGTACTTC.

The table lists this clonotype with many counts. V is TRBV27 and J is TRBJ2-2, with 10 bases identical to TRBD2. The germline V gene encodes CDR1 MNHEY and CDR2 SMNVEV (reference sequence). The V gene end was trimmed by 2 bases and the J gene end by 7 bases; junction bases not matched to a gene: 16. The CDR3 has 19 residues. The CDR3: CASSLKARAGGVSIGELFF. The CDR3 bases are TGTGCCAGCAGTTTAAAGGCCCGAGCGGGGGGGGTGTCTATCGGGGAGCTGTTTTTT.

The CDR3 bases are TGTGCCAGCACCATAACCTCCTATGAGCAGTTCTTC. It codes for CASTITSYEQFF. This chain connects TRBV28 to TRBJ2-1; D not certain. Germline loops: CDR1 MDHEN, CDR2 SYDVKM. The V end was cut by 7 bases, the J end by 8 bases, with 12 bases between. This CDR3 has 12 residues.

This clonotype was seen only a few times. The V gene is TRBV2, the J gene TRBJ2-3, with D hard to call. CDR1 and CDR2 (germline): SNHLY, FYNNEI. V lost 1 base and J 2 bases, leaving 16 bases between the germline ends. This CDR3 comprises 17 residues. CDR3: CASSEGGAHLSTDTQYF. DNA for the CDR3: TGTGCCAGCAGTGAAGGAGGAGCCCACCTTTCCACAGATACGCAGTATTTT.

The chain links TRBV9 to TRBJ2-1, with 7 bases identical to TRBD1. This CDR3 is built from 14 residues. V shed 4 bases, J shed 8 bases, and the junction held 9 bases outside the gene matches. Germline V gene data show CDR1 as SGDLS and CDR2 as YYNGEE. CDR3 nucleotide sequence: TGTGCCAGCAGCATCCACAGGGGTTTGGATGAGCAGTTCTTC. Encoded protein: CASSIHRGLDEQFF. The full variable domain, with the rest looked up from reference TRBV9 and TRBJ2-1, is DSGVTQTPKHLITATGQRVTLRCSPRSGDLSVYWYQQSLDQGLQFLIQYYNGEERAKGNILERFSAQQFPDLHSELNLSSLELGDSALYFCASSIHRGLDEQFFGPGTRLTVL.

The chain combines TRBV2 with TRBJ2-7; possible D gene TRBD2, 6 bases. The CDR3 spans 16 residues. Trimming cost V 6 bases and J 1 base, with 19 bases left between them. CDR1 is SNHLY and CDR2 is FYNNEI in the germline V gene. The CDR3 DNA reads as TGTGCCAGCAGGTCAGGACGGGGGACCGCATCCTACGAGCAGTACGTC. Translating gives CASRSGRGTASYEQYV.